The 21 T cell receptor beta chains in this list originate from one sample, sequenced in a study of T cells after yellow fever vaccination (dated by TCRdb to about 2019). Library creation used 5' RACE. TCRdb records Illumina HiSeq 2500 as the sequencer. In-frame beta chains were kept once TCRdb had trimmed the public reads at Q25 with fastp and called clones with MiXCR. Records with the same CDR3 protein are collapsed into one entry carrying the most frequent genes and DNA. Here the sample has about 240,000 distinct CDR3 sequences; less than 9% occur a single time. 0.65% to 0.9% of the sample is taken by the ten largest. This specimen's treatment or condition label, per the study, means: live attenuated yellow fever vaccine strain. The sample here was CD4+ T cells sorted from PBMCs, taken 15 days after the yellow fever booster vaccination. All receptors derive from a young man who received the YFV17D yellow fever vaccine.

The table lists this clonotype with a few counts. The V gene is TRBV6-1, the J gene TRBJ2-1; 13 positions agree with TRBD2. Germline trimming cut 5 bases from V and 5 bases from J; bases unmatched to any gene: 3. Per the germline V gene, CDR1 is MNHNS and CDR2 is SASEGT. There are 15 residues in the CDR3. CDR3 protein: CASSKLAGGDNEQFF. The CDR3 DNA reads TGTGCCAGCAGTAAACTAGCGGGAGGGGACAATGAGCAGTTCTTC.

This clonotype was seen only a few times. The chain carries TRBV6-4 and TRBJ1-3, with D unclear. Trimming cost V 4 bases and J 3 bases, with 7 bases left between them. Germline CDR1 MRHNA, CDR2 SNTAGT. The length of the CDR3 is 13 residues. CDR3 DNA: TGTGCCAGCAGTGTACTACATGGAAACACCATATATTTT. Its protein product is CASSVLHGNTIYF.

The genes are TRBV5-1 and TRBJ2-2, with TRBD1 matching over 7 bases. The J segment lost 0 bases and the V segment lost 7 bases, leaving 6 bases of the junction unmatched. Germline values: CDR1 SGHRS, CDR2 YFSETQ. The CDR3 sequence is 15 residues long. CDR3 protein: CASGATGSNTGELFF. The CDR3 DNA sequence: TGCGCCAGCGGGGCGACAGGGTCGAACACCGGGGAGCTGTTTTTT. Drawing the rest from reference TRBV5-1 and TRBJ2-2, the complete variable domain is KAGVTQTPRYLIKTRGQQVTLSCSPISGHRSVSWYQQTPGQGLQFLFEYFSETQRNKGNFPGRFSGRQFSNSRSEMNVSTLELGDSALYLCASGATGSNTGELFFGEGSRLTVL.

This clonotype came up many times. V usage is TRBV10-3 and J usage is TRBJ2-7; D possibly corresponds to TRBD1 (5 bases). This CDR3 is 13 amino acids long. From germline, CDR1 is ENHRY and CDR2 SYGVKD. Trimming took off 3 bases at V and 4 bases at J, with 10 bases between the two ends. For the CDR3, the DNA is TGTGCCATCAGTGATAAACAGGAATACGAGCAGTACTTC. This encodes CAISDKQEYEQYF.

V is TRBV6-1 and J is TRBJ2-2; 8 bases map to TRBD2. Germline CDR1 MNHNS, CDR2 SASEGT. J gave up 6 bases and V 5 bases, and 5 bases lay outside the gene matches. The CDR3 covers 14 residues. The CDR3 nucleotides read TGTGCCAGCAGTCCCGGGAGGGAAGCCGGGGAGCTGTTTTTT. Protein: CASSPGREAGELFF.

The sample holds a few counts of this clonotype. The chain employs TRBV20-1 and TRBJ2-1; no clear D. Germline lookup yields CDR1 DFQATT and CDR2 SNEGSKA (reference sequence). V was cut by 1 base and J by 0 bases, with 10 bases left in between. This CDR3 has 15 residues. CDR3 region: CSARGRISSYNEQFF. In DNA form, the CDR3 reads TGCAGTGCTAGAGGCAGGATCAGCTCCTACAATGAGCAGTTCTTC.

This clonotype was counted a few times. J is TRBJ2-7 and V is TRBV7-6, with D perhaps matching TRBD1 or TRBD2 (5 bases each). Germline V lookup: CDR1 SGHVS, CDR2 FNYEAQ. The CDR3 runs 13 residues. V shed 4 bases and J shed 6 bases, with 13 bases lying between them. As DNA, the CDR3 is TGTGCCAGCAGCTCAGGGCGGAGCGGCGAGCAGTACTTC. It codes for CASSSGRSGEQYF.

Many counts were recorded for this clonotype. V gene TRBV5-4 combines with J gene TRBJ2-7, with 8 bases matching TRBD2. V lost 1 base and J lost 1; bases outside the gene matches: 7. Germline values: CDR1 SGHNT, CDR2 YYREEE (reference sequence). The CDR3 totals 16 residues. The CDR3 nucleotides read TGTGCCAGCAGCTTGATGGGGCGGGAGGTGTCCTACGAGCAGTACTTC. Its translation: CASSLMGREVSYEQYF.

In this sample, this clonotype turned up many times. The chain employs TRBV13 and TRBJ2-5; D tentatively reads TRBD1 or TRBD2 (6 bases each). Trimming took 3 bases from V and 5 from J, leaving 10 bases between them. This CDR3 is built from 13 residues. Germline loops: CDR1 PRHDT, CDR2 FYEKMQ (reference sequence). The CDR3, as DNA: TGTGCCAGCAGCTTTGGGGGGCGGGAGACCCAGTACTTC. It codes for CASSFGGRETQYF.

The chain uses TRBV10-3 and TRBJ2-1; TRBD2 matches 9 bases. J was trimmed by 8 bases and V by 9 bases; bases with no gene match: 14. The CDR3 loop spans 15 amino acids. Germline CDR1 is ENHRY and CDR2 is SYGVKD. The CDR3 sequence is CAISRTSVEEDEQFF. The CDR3 DNA follows: TGTGCCATTTCTCGGACTAGCGTCGAGGAGGATGAGCAGTTCTTC.

The rearrangement links TRBV5-6 to TRBJ2-6, with 10 bases matching TRBD2. In germline, CDR1 is SGHDT, CDR2 YYEEEE. The CDR3 is made up of 18 amino acids. The trim removed 7 bases at V and 2 bases at J, leaving 12 bases unmatched. DNA for the CDR3: TGTGCCAGCGGCTCCCCAGGACTAGCGGTAACTGGGGCCAACGTCCTGACTTTC. Translation: CASGSPGLAVTGANVLTF.

This clonotype showed up many times. The chain is built from TRBV11-3 and TRBJ2-2, with D possibly matching TRBD1 (5 bases). Germline CDR1 is SGHNT and CDR2 is YENEEA. This CDR3 spans 14 amino acids. V lost 0 bases and J lost 4, with 6 bases in between. DNA for the CDR3: TGTGCCAGCAGCTTAGATGGGGCCACCGGGGAGCTGTTTTTT. This gives the protein CASSLDGATGELFF.

This clonotype has only a few counts. V and J are TRBV9 and TRBJ2-5; no reliable D call. Germline CDR1 SGDLS, CDR2 YYNGEE. The V end was cut by 4 bases, the J end by 4 bases, with 8 bases between. The CDR3 sequence is 12 residues long. The DNA for the CDR3 is TGTGCCAGCAGCACCCTTGGAGAGACCCAGTACTTC. This codes for CASSTLGETQYF. Variable domain in full (rest from reference TRBV9 and TRBJ2-5): DSGVTQTPKHLITATGQRVTLRCSPRSGDLSVYWYQQSLDQGLQFLIQYYNGEERAKGNILERFSAQQFPDLHSELNLSSLELGDSALYFCASSTLGETQYFGPGTRLLVL.

The table lists this clonotype with a few counts. This sequence joins TRBV7-8 and TRBJ2-7, with unresolved D. Per germline, CDR1 SGHVS and CDR2 FQNEAQ. Trimming shortened V by 4 bases and J by 3 bases, and 22 bases separated the two germline ends. The CDR3 is 17 amino acids. The CDR3 here is CASSSTPPNELYYEQYF. The CDR3 DNA reads TGTGCCAGCAGCTCCACTCCACCCAACGAACTATACTACGAGCAGTACTTC.

The gene calls are TRBV20-1 and TRBJ1-1; 7 bases are a match to TRBD1. Germline V gene data show CDR1 as DFQATT and CDR2 as SNEGSKA (reference sequence). The CDR3 spans 13 residues. V lost 6 bases to trimming and J lost 5 bases; unmatched junction nucleotides: 9. The DNA of the CDR3 is TGCAGTGCAAAACAGGGGAGGGGAACTGAAGCTTTCTTT. Translated, it gives CSAKQGRGTEAFF.

The genes are TRBV20-1 and TRBJ2-1; 7 nucleotides agree with TRBD2. J lost 0 bases, V lost 2 bases, and 13 bases had no gene match. The CDR3 length is 18 residues. CDR1 DFQATT and CDR2 SNEGSKA come from the germline V gene (reference sequence). The CDR3 DNA is TGCAGTGCTAGACCAAAACCTAGCGGAGGGGCCTCCTACAATGAGCAGTTCTTC. Residues: CSARPKPSGGASYNEQFF.

This clonotype has only a few counts. The chain uses TRBV19 and TRBJ2-7; the match to TRBD2 covers 9 bases. This CDR3 spans 13 amino acids. The J segment lost 2 bases and the V segment lost 7 bases, leaving 3 bases of the junction unmatched. CDR1 and CDR2 from the germline V gene are LNHDA and SQIVND (reference sequence). CDR3 in amino acids: CASTSGITYEQYF. The CDR3 nucleotides are TGTGCCAGTACTAGCGGGATCACCTACGAGCAGTACTTC.

Only a few counts were recorded for this clonotype. This sequence joins TRBV5-4 and TRBJ2-1; D is perhaps TRBD1 (5 bases). The CDR3 is 14 residues long. Germline V gene data show CDR1 as SGHNT and CDR2 as YYREEE (reference sequence). Trimming removed 4 bases at V and 3 bases at J, with 11 bases between. The CDR3 sequence: CASSPDTVYNEQFF. The CDR3 bases are TGTGCCAGCAGCCCGGACACGGTCTACAATGAGCAGTTCTTC.

The chain recombines TRBV2 with TRBJ2-2; 12 positions agree with TRBD2. Germline trimming cut 6 bases from V and 8 bases from J; bases unmatched to any gene: 4. This CDR3 has 14 residues. Looked up from germline, CDR1 is SNHLY and CDR2 is FYNNEI. The CDR3, as DNA: TGTGCCAGCAGAAGGACTAGCGGGACAGGGGAGCTGTTTTTT. This translates into CASRRTSGTGELFF.

This clonotype was recorded at least ten times. The V call is TRBV4-3, the J call TRBJ1-2, with a possible D match to TRBD1 (6 bases). There are 14 residues in the CDR3. Trimming took 0 bases from V and 3 from J, leaving 8 bases between them. Germline CDR1 is LGHNA and CDR2 is YSLEER. This CDR3 is CASSQDHRDYGYTF. For the CDR3, the DNA is TGCGCCAGCAGCCAAGACCACAGGGACTATGGCTACACCTTC.

CDR3 region: CASSLGRVKETQYF. The CDR3 nucleotides read TGTGCCAGCAGTTTAGGAAGGGTAAAAGAGACCCAGTACTTC. The chain recombines TRBV12-3 or TRBV12-4 with TRBJ2-5; D gene unclear. V lost 1 base to trimming and J lost 3 bases, with 9 bases between them. CDR3 length: 14 residues.